Listed here are 21 T cell receptor beta chains from one sample, sequenced in a study of shared clonotypes between healthy human individuals (TCRdb year 2020). CD8 naive samples were obtained by positive selection for CCR7 among CD45RO-negative cells, yielding a CD45RA+CCR7+ population from which TemRA cells were excluded. Library prep was done by the immunoSEQ multiplex PCR assay. Imported from immuneACCESS, the table was reduced by TCRdb to in-frame sequences with V and J called. These copies leave out some clones; in studies compared against another copy, an unresolved V gene accounts for under half, and the cause of the remainder is not known. The sample includes about 2 million clones, with about 94% observed a single time. The top ten constitute 0.9% to 1.5% of the sample. The specimen was naive CD8+ T cells sorted from blood. Explained via the paper, the cell subset or site label denotes: CD45RA+CCR7+. Every receptor here comes from a man in his late teens or twenties in good health.

About this clone: The germline gene is not matched at one end of the junction; a read error may be the cause. This chain uses TRBV29-1 with TRBJ2-2; 7 bases agree with TRBD1. Germline lookup yields CDR1 SQVTM and CDR2 ANQGSEA. The CDR3 spans 14 residues. The CDR3 loop reads CSAEDRVRTGELFF. CDR3 coding DNA: TGCAGCGCTGAAGACAGGGTACGGACCGGGGAGCTGTTTTTT.

The V and J genes are TRBV9 and TRBJ2-5; possibly TRBD1 or TRBD2 for D (6 bases each). Trimming pared 0 bases from V and 5 bases from J, leaving 17 bases between. There are 16 residues in the CDR3. Germline CDR1 and CDR2: SGDLS and YYNGEE. This CDR3 reads CASSVEGGATGETQYF. The CDR3 DNA reads TGTGCCAGCAGCGTAGAGGGGGGCGCCACGGGGGAGACCCAGTACTTC.

The chain has TRBV2 and TRBJ2-7, with D possibly being TRBD1 or TRBD2 (6 bases each). Germline values: CDR1 SNHLY, CDR2 FYNNEI. The CDR3 is made up of 17 amino acids. V gave up 3 bases and J gave up 3 bases, with 21 bases separating them. This CDR3 reads CASSDPSWGALSYEQYF. The CDR3 coding sequence is TGTGCCAGCAGTGACCCGTCGTGGGGGGCGCTTAGCTACGAGCAGTACTTC.

This clone was observed a handful of times. The chain combines TRBV28 with TRBJ1-1; no reliable D call. Trimming cost V 7 bases and J 1 base, with 10 bases left between them. Per the germline V gene, CDR1 is MDHEN and CDR2 is SYDVKM. The length of the CDR3 is 13 residues. CDR3 bases: TGTGCCAGCACCTTGTGGGGGAACACTGAAGCTTTCTTT. As protein: CASTLWGNTEAFF. The complete variable domain, with remaining parts taken from reference TRBV28 and TRBJ1-1, reads DVKVTQSSRYLVKRTGEKVFLECVQDMDHENMFWYRQDPGLGLRLIYFSYDVKMKEKGDIPEGYSVSREKKERFSLILESASTNQTSMYLCASTLWGNTEAFFGQGTRLTVV.

This chain links TRBV4-1 with TRBJ2-5, with D unresolved. Trimming took off 1 base at V and 4 bases at J, with 13 bases between the two ends. This CDR3 has 15 amino acids. The germline V gene encodes CDR1 MGHRA and CDR2 YSYEKL. CDR3 in DNA: TGCGCCAGCAGCCAAGTCCGCGGTTCCCCAGAGACCCAGTACTTC. This gives the protein CASSQVRGSPETQYF.

V is TRBV7-8 and J is TRBJ2-1; TRBD2 matches 7 bases. CDR1 SGHVS and CDR2 FQNEAQ come from the germline V gene. Trimming took 2 bases from V and 2 from J; bases not matched to a gene: 6. The CDR3 totals 16 residues. This CDR3 reads CASSLRASGAYNEQFF. Written as DNA, the CDR3 is TGTGCCAGCAGCTTACGGGCTAGCGGAGCCTACAATGAGCAGTTCTTC.

The chain uses TRBV5-1 and TRBJ2-3; 8 bases agree with TRBD2. V trimming: 0 bases; J trimming: 5 bases; junction bases outside the gene matches: 11. CDR3 length: 17 amino acids. Germline-derived CDR1 and CDR2 are SGHRS and YFSETQ. CDR3 region: CASSLDGAGGEEDTQYF. The CDR3 nucleotides read TGCGCCAGCAGCTTGGATGGCGCGGGAGGCGAGGAAGATACGCAGTATTTT.

The genes are TRBV19 and TRBJ1-5; D remains ambiguous. Between the trimmed V and J ends, which lost 5 bases and 3 bases, there was a span of 17 bases. Looked up from germline, CDR1 is LNHDA and CDR2 is SQIVND (reference sequence). The CDR3 contains 16 residues. The CDR3 loop is CASSWYFPGDNQPQHF. CDR3 nucleotides: TGTGCCAGTAGTTGGTACTTCCCGGGAGACAATCAGCCCCAGCATTTT.

This chain connects TRBV4-2 to TRBJ2-1, with D perhaps TRBD2 (5 bases). This CDR3 comprises 14 residues. Germline V gives CDR1 LGHNA, CDR2 YNFKEQ. V was trimmed by 4 bases and J by 7 bases, leaving 14 bases between them. The CDR3 DNA follows: TGTGCCAGCAGCCCCCAAACGACTATGAATGAGCAGTTCTTC. Its protein is CASSPQTTMNEQFF.

The chain carries TRBV19 and TRBJ2-1, with D possibly being TRBD1 (5 bases). CDR1 LNHDA and CDR2 SQIVND come from the germline V gene (reference sequence). V was clipped by 6 bases and J by 3 bases, with 9 bases between them. This CDR3 is 13 amino acids long. CDR3 protein: CASSLDNYNEQFF. CDR3 nucleotides: TGTGCCAGTAGCCTGGACAACTACAATGAGCAGTTCTTC.

The chain combines TRBV5-6 with TRBJ2-5; 10 nucleotides match TRBD2. The CDR3 has 17 residues. Unmatched junction bases numbered 14, after V lost 4 bases and J lost 5 bases. Germline CDR1 and CDR2: SGHDT and YYEEEE. CDR3 residues: CASSPWTSGSPWETQYF. The CDR3 DNA sequence: TGTGCCAGCAGCCCCTGGACTAGCGGCTCTCCATGGGAGACCCAGTACTTC.

The chain recombines TRBV7-6 with TRBJ1-1; D is perhaps TRBD1 (6 bases). Germline CDR1 is SGHVS and CDR2 is FNYEAQ. The CDR3 has 14 amino acids. Trimming shortened V by 1 base and J by 8 bases, and 14 bases separated the two germline ends. This CDR3 is CASSLEAGALEAFF. CDR3 coding DNA: TGTGCCAGCAGCTTAGAGGCAGGGGCGCTCGAAGCTTTCTTT.

CDR3 residues: CASSLVSRSTDTQYF. For the CDR3, the DNA is TGTGCCAGCAGCTTAGTTTCTAGAAGCACAGATACGCAGTATTTT. The chain employs TRBV11-2 and TRBJ2-3; no clear D gene. Trimming left V 1 base short and J 0 bases short, with 8 bases between. The germline V gene encodes CDR1 SGHAT and CDR2 FQNNGV. There are 15 residues in the CDR3.

The CDR3 nucleotides are TGTGCCAGCAGTCAGCCGACAGACACCTTAAACAATGAGCAGTTCTTC. It is translated as CASSQPTDTLNNEQFF. The rearrangement links TRBV2 to TRBJ2-1; a possible D gene is TRBD1 (5 bases). Germline V gene data show CDR1 as SNHLY and CDR2 as FYNNEI. The CDR3 consists of 16 residues. Trimming removed 5 bases from V and 5 bases from J, with 19 bases in between.

This clone was detected only once. The V and J genes are TRBV30 and TRBJ2-5; the D gene is possibly TRBD2 (5 bases). The V gene lost 0 bases and the J gene lost 4 bases, with 9 bases spanning the gap. Germline CDR1 GTSNPN, CDR2 SVGIG (reference sequence). This CDR3 contains 13 residues. CDR3 DNA sequence: TGTGCCTGGAGTGTAGTCGGGGTAGAGACCCAGTACTTC. The encoded protein is CAWSVVGVETQYF.

The J gene is TRBJ2-7, the V gene TRBV5-1, with D perhaps matching TRBD1 (6 bases). Germline V gives CDR1 SGHRS, CDR2 YFSETQ. CDR3 length equals 17 residues. The V and J ends lost 4 bases and 2 bases respectively, with 22 bases between them. The CDR3 protein is CASSPRARGEGPYEQYF. The CDR3 nucleotides read TGCGCCAGCAGCCCGAGGGCCAGGGGTGAGGGCCCCTACGAGCAGTACTTC.

The rearrangement joins TRBV30 to TRBJ2-1; no clear D. CDR3 length: 14 amino acids. V lost 4 bases and J lost 3, with 13 bases in between. CDR1 is GTSNPN, CDR2 SVGIG, per germline (reference sequence). CDR3 nucleotide sequence: TGTGCCTGGAACGACTTGGGCGTCTACAATGAGCAGTTCTTC. The encoded protein is CAWNDLGVYNEQFF.

The genes are TRBV18 and TRBJ2-7; maybe TRBD2 (6 bases). This CDR3 region has 16 residues. Germline loops: CDR1 KGHSH, CDR2 LQKENI. V lost 0 bases and J 6 bases, leaving 18 bases between the germline ends. The CDR3 bases are TGTGCCAGCTCACCACCATCCGAGACTAGGTGGCGCGAGCAGTACTTC. Its translation is CASSPPSETRWREQYF.

The rearrangement links TRBV5-4 to TRBJ1-1; D remains ambiguous. The CDR3 is 15 residues long. CDR1 is SGHNT, CDR2 YYREEE, per germline (reference sequence). Trimming pared 0 bases from V and 5 bases from J, leaving 14 bases between. The CDR3 reads CASSLVGSPWTEAFF. The CDR3 DNA follows: TGTGCCAGCAGCTTGGTCGGCAGTCCGTGGACTGAAGCTTTCTTT.

The table lists this clone with a count of one. The same CDR3 can be traced to other DNA sequences in this sample. This chain connects TRBV10-2 to TRBJ2-7; D gene ambiguous. This CDR3 contains 12 residues. The germline gives CDR1 WSHSY, CDR2 SAAADI. The ends were cut back, 4 bases at V and 0 bases at J, with 4 bases in the middle. CDR3: CASSGSSYEQYF. Here the CDR3 DNA reads TGCGCCAGCAGTGGGAGCTCCTACGAGCAGTACTTC.

This chain joins TRBV29-1 and TRBJ2-3, with no clear D. The CDR3 totals 13 residues. Germline V gives CDR1 SQVTM, CDR2 ANQGSEA. Between the trimmed V and J ends, which lost 6 bases and 0 bases, there was a span of 10 bases. CDR3 DNA: TGCAGCGTCCTTCTAGGGAGCACAGATACGCAGTATTTT. It is translated as CSVLLGSTDTQYF.